This T cell receptor (beta chain) came from a study of T cells in Graves' hyperthyroidism and ophthalmopathy. Notes on the study in general: Most thyroid clonotypes with frequency above 0.001 were detected in blood.

Amplified TCR beta CDR3 regions came from RNA transcripts. First-round RT-PCR of the TCR CDR3 relied on the HTBI primer set. TCRdb reprocessed the multiplex PCR reads with MiXCR, giving one entry per CDR3 protein. The repertoire holds 300,000 to 450,000 distinct CDR3 sequences, approximately 15% seen once, with less than 25% in the top ten. Trimming left V 2 bases short and J 4 bases short, with 6 bases between. The CDR3 covers 12 residues. Germline lookup yields CDR1 GTSNPN and CDR2 SVGIG (reference sequence). These patients, aged 18 to 65, had recently diagnosed hyperthyroidism lasting under 2 months. Diagnoses were made from clinical symptoms, serum measures (thyroxine and TRAb), thyroid ultrasound and orbital computed tomography. PBMCs were derived from approximately 10 ml fresh peripheral blood. As concerns this clonotype: Its target is not known.

The receptor was isolated from a man aged 25 to 45 with Graves' hyperthyroidism that later progressed to Graves' ophthalmopathy. Sequenced material: blood. The chain couples TRBV30 to TRBJ1-3; D gene unclear. CDR3: CAWSPTGNTIYF. The CDR3 DNA reads as TGTGCCTGGAGTCCTACAGGAAACACCATATATTTT.